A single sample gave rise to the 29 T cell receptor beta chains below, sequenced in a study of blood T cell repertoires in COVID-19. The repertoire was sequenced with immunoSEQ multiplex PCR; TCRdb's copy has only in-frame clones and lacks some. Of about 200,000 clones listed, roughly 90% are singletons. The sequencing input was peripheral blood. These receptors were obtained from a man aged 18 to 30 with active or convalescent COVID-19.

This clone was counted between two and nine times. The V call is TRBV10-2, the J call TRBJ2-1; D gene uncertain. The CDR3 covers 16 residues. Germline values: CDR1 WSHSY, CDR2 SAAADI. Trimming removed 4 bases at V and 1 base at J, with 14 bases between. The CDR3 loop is CASSGSPGGSYNEQFF. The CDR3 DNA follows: TGCGCCAGCAGTGGATCTCCGGGTGGGTCCTACAATGAGCAGTTCTTC.

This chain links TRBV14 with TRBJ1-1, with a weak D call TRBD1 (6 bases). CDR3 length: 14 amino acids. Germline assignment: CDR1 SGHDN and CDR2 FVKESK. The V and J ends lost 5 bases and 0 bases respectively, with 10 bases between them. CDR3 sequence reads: CASSSQGMNTEAFF. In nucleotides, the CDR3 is TGTGCCAGCAGCTCTCAGGGGATGAACACTGAAGCTTTCTTT.

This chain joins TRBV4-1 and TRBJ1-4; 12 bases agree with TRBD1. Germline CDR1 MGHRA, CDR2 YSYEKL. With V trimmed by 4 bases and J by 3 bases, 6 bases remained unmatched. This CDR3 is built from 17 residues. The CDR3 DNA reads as TGCGCCAGCAGCCCCCGGGACAGGGGGCTTTCTAATGAAAAACTGTTTTTT. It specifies CASSPRDRGLSNEKLFF.

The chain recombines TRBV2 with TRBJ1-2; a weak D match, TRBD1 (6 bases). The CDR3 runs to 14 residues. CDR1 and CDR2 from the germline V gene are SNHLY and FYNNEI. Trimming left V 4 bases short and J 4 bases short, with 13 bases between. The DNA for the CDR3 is TGTGCCAGCAGTGTAATCAGGGGTGGCTATGGCTACACCTTC. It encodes CASSVIRGGYGYTF.

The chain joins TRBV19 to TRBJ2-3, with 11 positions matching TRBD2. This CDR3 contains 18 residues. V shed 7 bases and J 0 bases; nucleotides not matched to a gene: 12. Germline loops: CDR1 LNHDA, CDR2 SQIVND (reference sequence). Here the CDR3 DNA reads TGTGCCAGTAAAGAGAAAGGACTAGCGGGCCTTAGCACAGATACGCAGTATTTT. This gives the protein CASKEKGLAGLSTDTQYF. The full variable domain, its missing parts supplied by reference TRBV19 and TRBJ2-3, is DGGITQSPKYLFRKEGQNVTLSCEQNLNHDAMYWYRQDPGQGLRLIYYSQIVNDFQKGDIAEGYSVSREKKESFPLTVTSAQKNPTAFYLCASKEKGLAGLSTDTQYFGPGTRLTVL.

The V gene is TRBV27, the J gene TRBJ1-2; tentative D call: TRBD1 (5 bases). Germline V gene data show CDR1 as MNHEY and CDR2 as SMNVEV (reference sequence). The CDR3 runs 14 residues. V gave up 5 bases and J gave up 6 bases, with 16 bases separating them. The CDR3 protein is CASSPGGYGDGYTF. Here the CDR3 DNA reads TGTGCCAGCAGTCCGGGGGGATATGGGGATGGCTACACCTTC.

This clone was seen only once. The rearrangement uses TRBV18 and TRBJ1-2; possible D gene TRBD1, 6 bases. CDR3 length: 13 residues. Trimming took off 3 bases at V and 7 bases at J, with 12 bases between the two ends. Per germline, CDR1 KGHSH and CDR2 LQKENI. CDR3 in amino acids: CASSPEGGRGYTF. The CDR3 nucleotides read TGTGCCAGCTCACCCGAGGGGGGGCGTGGCTACACCTTC.

The CDR3 loop is CASSLEGLEQYF. For the CDR3, the DNA is TGTGCCAGCAGTTTAGAGGGCCTCGAGCAGTACTTC. The J gene is TRBJ2-7, the V gene TRBV27; D possibly corresponds to TRBD2 (5 bases). This CDR3 has 12 residues. The germline V gene encodes CDR1 MNHEY and CDR2 SMNVEV (reference sequence). V lost 2 bases to trimming and J lost 6 bases, with 8 bases between them.

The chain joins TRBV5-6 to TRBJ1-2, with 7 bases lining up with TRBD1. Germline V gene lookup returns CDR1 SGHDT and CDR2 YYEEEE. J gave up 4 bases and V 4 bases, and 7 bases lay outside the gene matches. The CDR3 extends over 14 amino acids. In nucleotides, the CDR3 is TGTGCCAGCAGCCCGGGGACAGAGGGCTATGGCTACACCTTC. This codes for CASSPGTEGYGYTF. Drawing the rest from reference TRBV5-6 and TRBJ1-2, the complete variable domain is DAGVTQSPTHLIKTRGQQVTLRCSPKSGHDTVSWYQQALGQGPQFIFQYYEEEERQRGNFPDRFSGHQFPNYSSELNVNALLLGDSALYLCASSPGTEGYGYTFGSGTRLTVV.

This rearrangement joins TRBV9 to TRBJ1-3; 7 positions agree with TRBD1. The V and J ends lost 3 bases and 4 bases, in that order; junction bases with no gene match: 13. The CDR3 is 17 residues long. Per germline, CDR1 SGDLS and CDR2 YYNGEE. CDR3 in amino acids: CASSAPRGQSQGNTIYF. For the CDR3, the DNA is TGTGCCAGCAGCGCGCCCAGGGGACAGTCCCAAGGAAACACCATATATTTT. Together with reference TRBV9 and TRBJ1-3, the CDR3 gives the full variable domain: DSGVTQTPKHLITATGQRVTLRCSPRSGDLSVYWYQQSLDQGLQFLIQYYNGEERAKGNILERFSAQQFPDLHSELNLSSLELGDSALYFCASSAPRGQSQGNTIYFGEGSWLTVV.

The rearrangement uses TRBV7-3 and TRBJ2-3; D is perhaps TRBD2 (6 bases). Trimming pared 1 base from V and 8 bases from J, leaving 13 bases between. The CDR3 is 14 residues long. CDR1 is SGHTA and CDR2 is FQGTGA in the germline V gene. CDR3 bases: TGTGCCAGCAGCTTAAACGGGGGAGCGTCTACGCAGTATTTT. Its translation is CASSLNGGASTQYF. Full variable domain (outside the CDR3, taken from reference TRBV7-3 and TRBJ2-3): GAGVSQTPSNKVTEKGKYVELRCDPISGHTALYWYRQSLGQGPEFLIYFQGTGAADDSGLPNDRFFAVRPEGSVSTLKIQRTERGDSAVYLCASSLNGGASTQYFGPGTRLTVL.

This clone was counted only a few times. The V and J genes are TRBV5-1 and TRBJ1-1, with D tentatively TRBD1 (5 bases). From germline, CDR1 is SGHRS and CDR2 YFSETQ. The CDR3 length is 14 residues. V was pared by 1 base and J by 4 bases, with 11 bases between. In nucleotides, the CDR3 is TGCGCCAGCAGCTTGCTCCAGGGCCCCACTGAAGCTTTCTTT. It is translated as CASSLLQGPTEAFF.

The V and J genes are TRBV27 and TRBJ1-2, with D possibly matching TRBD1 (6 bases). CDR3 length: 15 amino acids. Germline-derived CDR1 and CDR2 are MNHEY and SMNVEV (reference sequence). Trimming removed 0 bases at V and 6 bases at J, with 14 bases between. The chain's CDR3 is CASSLSMSGGDGYTF. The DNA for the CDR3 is TGTGCCAGCAGTTTATCAATGTCTGGGGGCGATGGCTACACCTTC.

Here the CDR3 reads CSVGGLAGSSYNEQFF. The CDR3 DNA reads TGCAGCGTGGGGGGACTGGCGGGGAGCTCCTACAATGAGCAGTTCTTC. The rearrangement uses TRBV29-1 and TRBJ2-1; D might be TRBD2 (6 bases). The V end was cut by 6 bases, the J end by 0 bases, with 18 bases between. The CDR3 is 16 residues long. Looked up from germline, CDR1 is SQVTM and CDR2 is ANQGSEA.

The CDR3 is CASSGNLGVGANYGYTF. CDR3 sequence (DNA): TGTGCCAGCAGTGGAAACCTAGGGGTTGGTGCTAACTATGGCTACACCTTC. V gene TRBV2 combines with J gene TRBJ1-2, with D possibly being TRBD1 (5 bases). Looked up from germline, CDR1 is SNHLY and CDR2 is FYNNEI. This CDR3 is 17 amino acids long. Trimming took 4 bases from V and 0 from J, leaving 18 bases between them. The full variable domain, its missing parts supplied by reference TRBV2 and TRBJ1-2, is EPEVTQTPSHQVTQMGQEVILRCVPISNHLYFYWYRQILGQKVEFLVSFYNNEISEKSEIFDDQFSVERPDGSNFTLKIRSTKLEDSAMYFCASSGNLGVGANYGYTFGSGTRLTVV.

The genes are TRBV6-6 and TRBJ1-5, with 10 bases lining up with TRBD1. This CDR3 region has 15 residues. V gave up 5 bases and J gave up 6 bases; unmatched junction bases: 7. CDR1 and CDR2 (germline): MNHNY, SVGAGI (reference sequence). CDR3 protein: CASSPGQGGGQPQHF. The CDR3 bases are TGTGCCAGCAGTCCCGGACAGGGGGGTGGTCAGCCCCAGCATTTT.

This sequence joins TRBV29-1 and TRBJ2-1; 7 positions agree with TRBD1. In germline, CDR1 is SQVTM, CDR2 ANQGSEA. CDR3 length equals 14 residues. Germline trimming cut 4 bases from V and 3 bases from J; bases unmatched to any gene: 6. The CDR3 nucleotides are TGCAGCGTTGGCCGGGACAGCAACTACAATGAGCAGTTCTTC. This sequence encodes CSVGRDSNYNEQFF.

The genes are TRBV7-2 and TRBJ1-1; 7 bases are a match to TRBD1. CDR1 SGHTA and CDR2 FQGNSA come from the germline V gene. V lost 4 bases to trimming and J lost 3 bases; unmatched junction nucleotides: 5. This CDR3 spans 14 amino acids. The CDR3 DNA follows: TGTGCCAGCAGCTCACAGGGGAAGGACACTGAAGCTTTCTTT. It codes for CASSSQGKDTEAFF.

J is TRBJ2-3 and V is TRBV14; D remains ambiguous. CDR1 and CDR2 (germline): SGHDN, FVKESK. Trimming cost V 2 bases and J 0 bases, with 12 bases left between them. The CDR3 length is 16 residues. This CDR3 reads CASSQSSYYSTDTQYF. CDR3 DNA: TGTGCCAGCAGCCAAAGTAGCTACTATAGCACAGATACGCAGTATTTT.

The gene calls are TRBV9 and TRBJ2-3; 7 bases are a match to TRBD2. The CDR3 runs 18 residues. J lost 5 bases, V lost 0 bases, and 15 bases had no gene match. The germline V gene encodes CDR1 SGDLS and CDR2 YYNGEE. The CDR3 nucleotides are TGTGCCAGCAGCGTAGAGGGCGGGGGACTTAAGTTCGTAGATACGCAGTATTTT. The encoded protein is CASSVEGGGLKFVDTQYF.

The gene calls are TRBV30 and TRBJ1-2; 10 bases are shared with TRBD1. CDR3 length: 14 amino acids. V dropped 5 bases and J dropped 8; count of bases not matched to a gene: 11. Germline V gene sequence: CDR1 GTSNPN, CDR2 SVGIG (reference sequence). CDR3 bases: TGTGCCTGGGTAGAGATCCGGACAGGGGGAGGCTACACCTTC. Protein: CAWVEIRTGGGYTF.

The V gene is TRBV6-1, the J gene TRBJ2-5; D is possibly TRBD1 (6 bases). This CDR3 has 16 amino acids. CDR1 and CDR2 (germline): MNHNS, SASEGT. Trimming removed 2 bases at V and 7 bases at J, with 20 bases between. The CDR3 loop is CASSEPYRDNRGTQYF. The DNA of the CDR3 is TGTGCCAGCAGTGAACCGTACAGGGATAACCGGGGGACCCAGTACTTC.

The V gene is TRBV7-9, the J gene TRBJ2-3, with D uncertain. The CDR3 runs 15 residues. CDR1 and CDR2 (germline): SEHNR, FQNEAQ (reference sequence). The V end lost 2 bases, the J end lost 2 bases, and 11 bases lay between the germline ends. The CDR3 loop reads CASSLTEIYTDTQYF. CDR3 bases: TGTGCCAGCAGCTTAACCGAGATATACACAGATACGCAGTATTTT.

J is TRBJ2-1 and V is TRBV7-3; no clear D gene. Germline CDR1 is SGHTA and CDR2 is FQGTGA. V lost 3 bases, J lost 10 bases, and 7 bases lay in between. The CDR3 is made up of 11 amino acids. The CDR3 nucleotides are TGTGCCAGCAGCTTGGGCGAGGAGCAGTTCTTC. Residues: CASSLGEEQFF.

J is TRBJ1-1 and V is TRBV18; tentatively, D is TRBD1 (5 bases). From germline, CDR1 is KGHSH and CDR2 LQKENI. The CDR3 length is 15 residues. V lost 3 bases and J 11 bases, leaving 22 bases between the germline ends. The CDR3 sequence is CASSPLGESEGLAFF. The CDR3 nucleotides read TGTGCCAGCTCACCTCTAGGGGAGTCCGAGGGACTTGCTTTCTTT.

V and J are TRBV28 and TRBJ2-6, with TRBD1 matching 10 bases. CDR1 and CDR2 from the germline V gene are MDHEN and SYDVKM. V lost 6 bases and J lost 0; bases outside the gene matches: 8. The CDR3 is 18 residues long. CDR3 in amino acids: CASRLAGTGVSGANVLTF. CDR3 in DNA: TGTGCCAGCAGATTAGCCGGGACAGGGGTCTCTGGGGCCAACGTCCTGACTTTC.

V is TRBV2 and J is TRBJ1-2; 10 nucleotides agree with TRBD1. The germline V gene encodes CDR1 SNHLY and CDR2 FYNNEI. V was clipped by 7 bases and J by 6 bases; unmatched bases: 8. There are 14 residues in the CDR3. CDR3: CASTLTGGRDGYTF. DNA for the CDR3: TGTGCCAGCACCTTGACAGGGGGCAGAGATGGCTACACCTTC.

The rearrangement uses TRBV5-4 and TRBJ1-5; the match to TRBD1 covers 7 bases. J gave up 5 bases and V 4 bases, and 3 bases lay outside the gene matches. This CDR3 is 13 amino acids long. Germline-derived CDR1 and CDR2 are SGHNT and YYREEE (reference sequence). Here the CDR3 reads CASSTDRDQPQHF. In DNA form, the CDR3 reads TGTGCCAGCAGCACCGACAGGGATCAGCCCCAGCATTTT.

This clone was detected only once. The CDR3 loop reads CASSLTGGSYEQYF. CDR3 sequence (DNA): TGTGCCAGTAGTCTGACAGGGGGCTCCTACGAGCAGTACTTC. The gene calls are TRBV19 and TRBJ2-7; 9 bases fit TRBD1. The CDR3 covers 14 residues. V lost 5 bases to trimming and J lost 0 bases; unmatched junction nucleotides: 2. Germline V lookup: CDR1 LNHDA, CDR2 SQIVND (reference sequence).